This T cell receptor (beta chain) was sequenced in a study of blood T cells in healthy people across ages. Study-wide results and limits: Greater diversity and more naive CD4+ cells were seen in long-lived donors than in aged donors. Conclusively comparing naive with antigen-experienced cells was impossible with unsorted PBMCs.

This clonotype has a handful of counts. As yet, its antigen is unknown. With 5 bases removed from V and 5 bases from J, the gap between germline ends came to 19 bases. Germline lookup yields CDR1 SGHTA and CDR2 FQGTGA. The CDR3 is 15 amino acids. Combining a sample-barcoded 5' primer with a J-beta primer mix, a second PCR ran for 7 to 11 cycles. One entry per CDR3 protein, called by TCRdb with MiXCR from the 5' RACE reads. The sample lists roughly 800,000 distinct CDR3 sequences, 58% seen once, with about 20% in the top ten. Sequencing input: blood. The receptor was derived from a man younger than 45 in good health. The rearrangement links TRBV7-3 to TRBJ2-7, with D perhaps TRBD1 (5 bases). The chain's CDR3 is CASSRTPVDKHEQYF. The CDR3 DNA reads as TGTGCCAGCAGCCGGACGCCAGTGGACAAACACGAGCAGTACTTC.